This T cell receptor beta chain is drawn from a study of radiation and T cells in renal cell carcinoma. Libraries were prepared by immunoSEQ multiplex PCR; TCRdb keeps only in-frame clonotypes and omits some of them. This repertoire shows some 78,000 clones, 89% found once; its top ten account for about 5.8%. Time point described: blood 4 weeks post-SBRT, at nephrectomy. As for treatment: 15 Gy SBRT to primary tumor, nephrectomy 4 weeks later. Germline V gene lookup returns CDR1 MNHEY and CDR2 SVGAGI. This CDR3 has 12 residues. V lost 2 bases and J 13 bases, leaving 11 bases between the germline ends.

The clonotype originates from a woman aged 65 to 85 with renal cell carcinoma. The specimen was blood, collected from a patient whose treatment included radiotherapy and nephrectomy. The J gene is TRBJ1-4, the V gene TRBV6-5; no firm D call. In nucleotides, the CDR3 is TGTGCCAGCAGTTACGGAAACCAAGGACTGTTTTTT. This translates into CASSYGNQGLFF.